Below are 12 T cell receptor beta chains sequenced from a single sample in a study of blood T cell repertoires in COVID-19. Sequencing used immunoSEQ multiplex PCR; TCRdb keeps in-frame clones, though not all of them. This sample carries 150,000 to 200,000 clones, approximately 86% of them seen once, and the ten largest clones take about 2.6%. Material: peripheral blood. Receptors originate from a man in his forties with active or convalescent COVID-19.

The chain links TRBV4-2 to TRBJ2-7; D is unresolved. The CDR3 totals 16 residues. CDR1 and CDR2 from the germline V gene are LGHNA and YNFKEQ. Deletions cut 0 bases from V and 2 bases from J, with 14 bases between. Written as DNA, the CDR3 is TGTGCCAGCAGCCAAGAGACGAGGAGCACGACCTACGAGCAGTACTTC. Translation gives CASSQETRSTTYEQYF.

The chain carries TRBV18 and TRBJ1-6; D is ambiguous. This CDR3 comprises 17 residues. V dropped 3 bases and J dropped 0 bases, with 12 bases sitting between them. Per the germline V gene, CDR1 is KGHSH and CDR2 is LQKENI. The CDR3 spells CASSPTDSSSYNSPLHF. The CDR3 nucleotides are TGTGCCAGCTCACCGACGGACTCGAGCTCCTATAATTCACCCCTCCACTTT.

The J gene is TRBJ2-3, the V gene TRBV10-2; tentatively, D is TRBD2 (5 bases). The CDR3 covers 15 residues. V gave up 2 bases and J gave up 3 bases, with 12 bases separating them. The germline V gene encodes CDR1 WSHSY and CDR2 SAAADI. The CDR3 protein is CASSEDLGVTDTQYF. The CDR3 DNA reads as TGCGCCAGCAGTGAGGACCTCGGGGTGACAGATACGCAGTATTTT.

This rearrangement joins TRBV6-2 or TRBV6-3 to TRBJ2-7; the D is unclear. The CDR3 is made up of 13 amino acids. From germline, CDR1 is MNHEY and CDR2 SVGEGT. V was clipped by 10 bases and J by 7 bases, with 20 bases between them. In DNA, the CDR3 is TGTGCCACCAGCTTGGGCGCGATTGGGGAGCAGTACTTC. Translating gives CATSLGAIGEQYF.

The DNA for the CDR3 is TGTGCCAGCAGCCACGGGGAGGGACCCACTCAAGAGACCCAGTACTTC. This encodes CASSHGEGPTQETQYF. The V call is TRBV4-2, the J call TRBJ2-5; 7 bases agree with TRBD2. CDR3 length equals 16 residues. Germline CDR1 reads LGHNA; CDR2 reads YNFKEQ. V lost 3 bases and J lost 2; bases outside the gene matches: 9.

The chain combines TRBV9 with TRBJ1-1; D remains unclear. This CDR3 has 15 amino acids. Between the trimmed V and J ends, which lost 2 bases and 4 bases, there was a span of 15 bases. Germline CDR1 reads SGDLS; CDR2 reads YYNGEE. The CDR3 bases are TGTGCCAGCAGCGTCATAAACATGAGGATCACTGAAGCTTTCTTT. As protein: CASSVINMRITEAFF.

The chain carries TRBV29-1 and TRBJ1-1, with 8 bases matching TRBD1. V was clipped by 5 bases and J by 4 bases; unmatched bases: 15. Per the germline V gene, CDR1 is SQVTM and CDR2 is ANQGSEA. The CDR3 contains 16 residues. CDR3 in amino acids: CSVSPTSPTGGTEAFF. Here the CDR3 DNA reads TGCAGCGTTTCTCCCACCTCCCCCACAGGGGGCACTGAAGCTTTCTTT.

CDR3: CASSVGGDPYEQYF. CDR3 sequence (DNA): TGTGCCAGCAGCGTTGGGGGGGACCCCTACGAGCAGTACTTC. The genes are TRBV9 and TRBJ2-7, with 7 bases aligning to TRBD2. Germline CDR1 reads SGDLS; CDR2 reads YYNGEE. With 2 bases clipped from V and 2 bases from J, the junction kept 4 bases outside the gene matches. The CDR3 is made up of 14 amino acids.

This clone was observed once. V is TRBV10-1 and J is TRBJ2-3; maybe TRBD2 (6 bases). Germline CDR1 WNHNN, CDR2 SYGVQD (reference sequence). CDR3 length: 14 amino acids. Trimming left V 8 bases short and J 5 bases short, with 17 bases between. The CDR3 sequence is CASRGAGLGDTQYF. CDR3 bases: TGCGCCAGCCGCGGGGCAGGGTTGGGAGATACGCAGTATTTT.

Here the CDR3 reads CASSQDASGNKNIQYF. CDR3 coding DNA: TGCGCCAGCAGCCAAGATGCTAGCGGGAACAAAAACATTCAGTACTTC. The chain recombines TRBV4-3 with TRBJ2-4; 9 bases agree with TRBD2. This CDR3 region has 16 residues. With 0 bases clipped from V and 3 bases from J, the junction kept 3 bases outside the gene matches. Germline lookup yields CDR1 LGHNA and CDR2 YSLEER.

The rearrangement links TRBV30 to TRBJ1-3; D is possibly TRBD1 (6 bases). This CDR3 region has 14 residues. Per the germline V gene, CDR1 is GTSNPN and CDR2 is SVGIG (reference sequence). The V and J ends lost 0 bases and 8 bases respectively, with 14 bases between them. CDR3 sequence (DNA): TGTGCCTGGAGTGTGGCAGGGGTGTTATACACCATATATTTT. This gives the protein CAWSVAGVLYTIYF.

The chain combines TRBV20-1 with TRBJ1-1; tentative D call: TRBD1 (6 bases). The germline gives CDR1 DFQATT, CDR2 SNEGSKA (reference sequence). V was shortened by 7 bases and J by 9 bases, with 15 bases between the two germline ends. The CDR3 has 11 residues. CDR3 amino acids: CSGSRTVQAFF. The DNA of the CDR3 is TGCAGTGGTTCCCGGACAGTTCAAGCTTTCTTT.